This T cell receptor beta chain was found in a study of graft-versus-host responses after intestinal transplantation. Study details: Each patient got anti-thymocyte globulin induction, then tacrolimus and steroids for roughly 3 years. Study-level findings and limits: Clonal ratios of graft-versus-host to host-versus-graft in allografts were high for patients exhibiting graft-donor T cell macrochimerism.

In regard to this clone: Its antigen is currently unknown.

The ends lost 0 bases at V and 6 bases at J; junction bases unmatched: 6. Germline loops: CDR1 MNHEY, CDR2 SVGAGI. The CDR3 loop spans 16 amino acids. Clones were sequenced by immunoSEQ multiplex PCR, and TCRdb holds only the in-frame ones, with some missing. The repertoire holds about 59,000 clones, with 90% to 95% as singletons. The V gene is TRBV6-5, the J gene TRBJ2-7; 12 bases fit TRBD2. The sequencing used unstimulated CD4+ T cells sorted from spleen or lymph node cells, collected before transplant. This receptor was obtained from a human donor who was the organ donor for an intestinal transplant. The CDR3 DNA reads as TGTGCCAGCAGTTACTCGAACCTAGCGGGGGGGCGCGAGCAGTACTTC. Translation gives CASSYSNLAGGREQYF.